This TCR beta chain was found in a study of T cell repertoires in cytomegalovirus infection. Study at large: Public TCR beta signatures were indicative of both CMV infection and a matching HLA type. Findings and limits, study-wide: Cumulative public TCR beta family frequency identified CMV carriers with the relevant HLA.

The germline gives CDR1 SGHDT, CDR2 YYEEEE. This CDR3 region has 13 residues. V lost 1 base to trimming and J lost 7 bases, with 6 bases between them. As to this clonotype: Its antigen is unidentified.

TCRdb re-derived calls from the reads in MiXCR, one entry per CDR3 protein. In the table there are around 120,000 distinct CDR3 sequences, over 40% of which are singletons. The specimen comprised CD8+ T cells from cultured PBMCs, sampled from culture after CMV antigen stimulation. The sequence came from a human donor in good health (CMV status not recorded). Some clones in this sample may be carry-over from other donors' samples. V usage is TRBV5-6 and J usage is TRBJ1-6; D is uncertain. In nucleotides, the CDR3 is TGTGCCAGCAGCTTGCATCCAAATTCACCCCTCCACTTT. Amino acids: CASSLHPNSPLHF. The variable domain in full, with the rest retrieved from reference TRBV5-6 and TRBJ1-6, is DAGVTQSPTHLIKTRGQQVTLRCSPKSGHDTVSWYQQALGQGPQFIFQYYEEEERQRGNFPDRFSGHQFPNYSSELNVNALLLGDSALYLCASSLHPNSPLHFGNGTRLTVT.